This T cell receptor (beta chain) was retrieved from a study of T-cell memory formation after mild COVID-19 (TCRdb year 2021). Notes on the research overall: TCR sequence clusters from the two donors were largely donor specific. In two donors, T-cell clones that expanded and contracted after mild COVID-19 were tracked by sequencing TCRalpha and TCRbeta repertoires over time. Two young, previously healthy adult volunteers made up the cohort, one male and one female. The paper's findings and limits, for the study overall: SARS-CoV-2 specificity was not confirmed for the second-wave clones peaking on day 37. Contracting CD4+ clones appeared mostly in the CM and EM memory subsets, whereas CD8+ clones were enriched in EMRA. Some responding clones were found in pre-infection memory, which suggests that pre-existing cross-reactive memory T cells took part in the SARS-CoV-2 response. Only two mild cases were covered by the study, and larger cohorts that include severe cases with pre-infection samples were considered necessary. Balanced CD4/CD8 phenotypes were observed for clones contracting from day 15 to 85, whereas a bias towards CD4+ was observed for a second wave of clones expanding from day 15 to 37.

Ficoll-Paque density gradient centrifugation was the method used to isolate PBMCs. Points on this clonotype: The antigen it binds to is not known. No base quality values were provided; no much bigger clone lies one nucleotide off.

Sequencing instrument: Illumina NovaSeq 6000. Using 5'RACE with constant-segment primers, TCRalpha and TCRbeta cDNA libraries were constructed, with sample barcodes and unique molecular identifiers added in the process. RNA was extracted from every sample with Trizol reagent. Libraries were amplified in two PCR steps, with a second sample barcode and Illumina TruSeq adapters added in the second step. Libraries were sequenced on an Illumina NovaSeq with 2 x 150 bp paired-end reads. The authors processed their data as follows. The reads were demultiplexed and collapsed into UMI-guided consensus sequences using migec v1.2.7. Using mixcr v2.1.11, UMI consensuses were aligned to TRA and TRB V and J templates and then assembled into clonotypes. Expanded or contracted clonotypes were those called significant by both edgeR and NoisET, with noise models trained on biological replicates. For edgeR calls, the thresholds were a false discovery rate-adjusted p below 0.01 and a log2 fold-change of 1. As an exploratory analysis of dynamics, max-normalized trajectories of the 1000 most abundant clonotypes were examined by PCA with hierarchical clustering. Each responding clone was given a CD4 or CD8 phenotype based on the CD4+ and CD8+ repertoires, which had been sequenced separately. TCRdb reprocessed the public reads (quality trimming at Q25 with fastp, clone calling with MiXCR) and kept in-frame beta chains. Each record represents a unique CDR3 protein, reported with the most common genes and DNA among its rows. These V and J calls rely on TCRdb rather than the paper's analysis. The sample includes 200,000 to 250,000 distinct CDR3 sequences, with roughly 9.4% observed a single time. The ten largest clones add up to approximately 20% of the sample.

The CDR3 contains 13 residues, cysteine and phenylalanine counted. Solely the CDR3 DNA is kept, with 39 bases framed from the first base. According to the germline V gene, CDR1 reads SGDLS and CDR2 reads YYNGEE. V drops 3 bases and J drops 1 base, leaving 7 bases in between. In this chain, TRBV9 is recombined with TRBJ1-1, with no confidently assigned D gene. Sequences were obtained from PBMCs or a T cell subset sorted from them (not recorded which). The TCR originated in a man aged 18 to 30 who had mild COVID-19 (a few samples of this study predate the infection). The sample titles of this study are shuffled in the database, so cell type and time point are left out; the donor was told from shared clones. The CDR3 reads CASSGPGNTEAFF. The sequenced DNA: TGTGCCAGCAGCGGCCCGGGGAACACTGAAGCTTTCTTT.